One and the same sample provided the 22 T cell receptor beta chains below, sequenced in a study of blood T cells in healthy people across ages. With a J-beta primer mix and a sample-barcoded 5' primer, a second PCR ran roughly 6 to 12 cycles. TCRdb re-called the 5' RACE reads through MiXCR, storing one row per CDR3 protein. The sample has roughly 1,000,000 distinct CDR3 sequences, less than 25% seen once. The same sample was also used in a study of T cells of mothers and their children.

Sequenced sample: blood. Receptors originate from a girl aged 2 to 10 in good health.

This chain connects TRBV3-1 to TRBJ1-6, with 8 bases fitting TRBD1. This CDR3 is 16 amino acids long. CDR1 is LGHDT, CDR2 YNNKEL, per germline (reference sequence). Trimming cost V 4 bases and J 8 bases; bases outside gene matches: 10. The CDR3 region has the DNA TGTGCCAGCAGCCTCGGACAGGGCCCCCCGTATTCACCCCTCCACTTT. Protein product: CASSLGQGPPYSPLHF.

This clonotype turned up a few times. V gene TRBV6-1 combines with J gene TRBJ2-5; D may be TRBD2 (6 bases). The end of the DNA fits TRBJ2-1 better, so the J call may be wrong. Germline lookup yields CDR1 MNHNS and CDR2 SASEGT. The CDR3 runs to 15 residues. CDR3 region: CASFSGPWRGNEQFF. As DNA, the CDR3 is TGTGCCTCCTTCTCGGGGCCTTGGAGGGGTAATGAGCAGTTCTTC.

This clonotype was detected only a few times. CDR3 loop: CSARDPRALAGDDEQYF. The CDR3 nucleotides are TGCAGTGCTAGAGATCCTCGTGCGTTAGCGGGAGACGACGAGCAGTACTTC. The J gene is TRBJ2-5, the V gene TRBV20-1; TRBD2 matches 9 bases. With the DNA end fitting TRBJ2-7 better, the J assignment may be wrong. CDR3 length: 17 residues. Germline values: CDR1 DFQATT, CDR2 SNEGSKA (reference sequence).

The table lists this clonotype with a few counts. J is TRBJ1-6 and V is TRBV6-5, with a weak D call TRBD1 (5 bases). Trimming pared 6 bases from V and 6 bases from J, leaving 15 bases between. Germline V lookup: CDR1 MNHEY, CDR2 SVGAGI. The CDR3 runs to 15 residues. In nucleotides, the CDR3 is TGTGCCAGCAGGCAGACACGGGGGGTTAATTCACCCCTCCACTTT. Translation gives CASRQTRGVNSPLHF.

The chain recombines TRBV5-5 with TRBJ2-6, with D unclear. Deletions cut 0 bases from V and 0 bases from J, with 10 bases between. This CDR3 spans 17 amino acids. CDR1 and CDR2 from the germline V gene are SGHKS and YYEKEE (reference sequence). The CDR3 spells CASSLGTVNSGANVLTF. The DNA for the CDR3 is TGTGCCAGCAGCTTGGGGACGGTTAACTCTGGGGCCAACGTCCTGACTTTC.

This clonotype was seen a handful of times. The genes are TRBV7-8 and TRBJ2-7, with TRBD1 identical over 9 bases. Losses at the gene ends were 5 bases for V and 0 bases for J; bases not matched to a gene: 11. The germline gives CDR1 SGHVS, CDR2 FQNEAQ. The CDR3 spans 17 residues. The CDR3 protein is CASSPGPAGQGSYEQYF. In nucleotides, the CDR3 is TGTGCCAGCAGCCCGGGCCCAGCGGGACAGGGCTCCTACGAGCAGTACTTC.

The rearrangement uses TRBV11-2 and TRBJ2-2, with 7 bases aligning to TRBD2. The junction had 10 bases not matched to a gene; V was cut back by 5 bases and J by 7 bases. The length of the CDR3 is 15 residues. CDR1 and CDR2 from the germline V gene are SGHAT and FQNNGV. Here the CDR3 DNA reads TGTGCCAGCAGCCTGGGGACTAAACCCAGCGGGGAGCTGTTTTTT. This encodes CASSLGTKPSGELFF.

Only a few counts were recorded for this clonotype. The chain recombines TRBV3-1 with TRBJ2-5; D call uncertain. The better agreement between TRBJ2-1 and the DNA end casts doubt on the J call. Germline-derived CDR1 and CDR2 are LGHDT and YNNKEL (reference sequence). The CDR3 is 16 residues long. The CDR3 spells CASSQDPYGHYNEQFF. CDR3 DNA sequence: TGTGCCAGCAGCCAAGATCCTTACGGGCACTACAATGAGCAGTTCTTC.

The rearrangement links TRBV12-3 or TRBV12-4 to TRBJ2-3, with 7 bases matching TRBD1. V was clipped by 7 bases and J by 2 bases; unmatched bases: 6. CDR3 length: 14 residues. DNA of the CDR3: TGTGCCAGCACCGAGACAGGGACCACAGATACGCAGTATTTT. Translated, it gives CASTETGTTDTQYF.

This clonotype was detected a few times. The CDR3 region is CASSLDFGPGEGYTF. The CDR3 nucleotides read TGCGCCAGCAGCTTGGACTTTGGTCCAGGGGAAGGCTACACCTTC. The chain carries TRBV5-1 and TRBJ1-2; weak D call: TRBD1 (6 bases). CDR3 length: 15 residues. Germline CDR1 is SGHRS and CDR2 is YFSETQ. V was trimmed by 0 bases and J by 8 bases, leaving 17 bases between them.

The CDR3 region is CAAKEGETQYF. The DNA for the CDR3 is TGTGCCGCCAAGGAGGGGGAGACCCAGTACTTC. The V and J genes are TRBV14 and TRBJ2-5; the D gene is possibly TRBD2 (6 bases). Germline-derived CDR1 and CDR2 are SGHDN and FVKESK. There are 11 residues in the CDR3. V was pared by 11 bases and J by 5 bases, with 12 bases between.

The chain is built from TRBV6-5 and TRBJ1-4; TRBD1 is a possible D gene (6 bases). Germline-derived CDR1 and CDR2 are MNHEY and SVGAGI. The V end lost 0 bases, the J end lost 0 bases, and 20 bases lay between the germline ends. There are 20 residues in the CDR3. Here the CDR3 reads CASSYSPPGGQLATNEKLFF. The CDR3 DNA sequence: TGTGCCAGCAGTTACTCCCCCCCGGGGGGACAACTTGCAACTAATGAAAAACTGTTTTTT.

This clonotype was counted only a few times. V is TRBV12-3 or TRBV12-4 and J is TRBJ1-6; no reliable D call. Trimming left V 6 bases short and J 9 bases short, with 15 bases between. The CDR3 has 14 residues. CDR3 residues: CASSLGMNGSPLHF. The CDR3 DNA reads TGTGCCAGCAGCTTGGGGATGAATGGTTCACCCCTCCACTTT.

The rearrangement uses TRBV28 and TRBJ2-7, with a tentative D call TRBD2 (6 bases). Germline V gene sequence: CDR1 MDHEN, CDR2 SYDVKM. The CDR3 runs 14 residues. Trimming pared 7 bases from V and 7 bases from J, leaving 20 bases between. CDR3 sequence (DNA): TGTGCCAGCATGGGTAGCGGCGCCTTAGGGGAGCAGTACTTC. Translated, it gives CASMGSGALGEQYF. The complete variable domain, with remaining parts taken from reference TRBV28 and TRBJ2-7, reads DVKVTQSSRYLVKRTGEKVFLECVQDMDHENMFWYRQDPGLGLRLIYFSYDVKMKEKGDIPEGYSVSREKKERFSLILESASTNQTSMYLCASMGSGALGEQYFGPGTRLTVT.

The chain links TRBV9 to TRBJ2-7; tentatively, D is TRBD1 or TRBD2 (5 bases each). The germline V gene encodes CDR1 SGDLS and CDR2 YYNGEE. This CDR3 has 13 amino acids. Trimming took 0 bases from V and 6 from J, leaving 10 bases between them. CDR3 loop: CASSVVGGSEQYF. The CDR3 region has the DNA TGTGCCAGCAGCGTAGTTGGGGGATCCGAGCAGTACTTC.

The chain is built from TRBV29-1 and TRBJ2-6, with no clear D. The germline gives CDR1 SQVTM, CDR2 ANQGSEA. V was clipped by 8 bases and J by 1 base, with 9 bases between them. The CDR3 length is 13 residues. The CDR3 sequence is CSPDISGANVLTF. Written as DNA, the CDR3 is TGCAGCCCCGACATTTCTGGGGCCAACGTCCTGACTTTC.

V gene TRBV7-2 combines with J gene TRBJ2-5; D may correspond to TRBD1 or TRBD2 (5 bases each). The end of the DNA fits TRBJ2-7 better, so the J call may be wrong. The CDR3 totals 16 residues. The germline V gene has CDR1 SGHTA and CDR2 FQGNSA. The CDR3, as DNA: TGTGCCAGCAGCTCACACGGGTCAAAGGGACGCGGCGAGCAGTACTTC. This translates into CASSSHGSKGRGEQYF.

This clonotype was observed a handful of times. The chain recombines TRBV29-1 with TRBJ1-2, with D uncertain. This CDR3 region has 11 residues. Trimming shortened V by 2 bases and J by 5 bases, and 6 bases separated the two germline ends. Per the germline V gene, CDR1 is SQVTM and CDR2 is ANQGSEA. CDR3 sequence reads: CSVELGYGYTF. CDR3 DNA: TGCAGCGTTGAACTGGGGTATGGCTACACCTTC.

The V gene is TRBV5-5, the J gene TRBJ1-2; 10 nucleotides align to TRBD1. The V gene end was trimmed by 4 bases and the J gene end by 0 bases; junction bases not matched to a gene: 6. This CDR3 region has 16 residues. The germline CDR1 and CDR2 sequences are SGHKS and YYEKEE (reference sequence). The CDR3 DNA reads as TGTGCCAGCAGCGGGGGACAGGGGCTAGCTAACTATGGCTACACCTTC. Translation: CASSGGQGLANYGYTF.

This clonotype was picked up a small number of times. The rearrangement links TRBV5-1 to TRBJ1-4; a weak D match, TRBD1 (6 bases). The CDR3 is made up of 15 amino acids. The V end was cut by 1 base, the J end by 8 bases, with 15 bases between. In germline, CDR1 is SGHRS, CDR2 YFSETQ. The CDR3 DNA reads as TGCGCCAGCAGCTTGTTCGCGCCAGGGGAGGAAAAACTGTTTTTT. Its translation: CASSLFAPGEEKLFF.

This clonotype was seen only a few times. The gene calls are TRBV5-6 and TRBJ2-7; D might be TRBD1 or TRBD2, each matching 5 bases. The V gene's germline CDR1 is SGHDT and CDR2 YYEEEE. The CDR3 is 14 residues long. V shed 0 bases and J shed 9 bases, with 16 bases lying between them. The CDR3 nucleotides read TGTGCCAGCAGCTTGGAGGGGAGCCTCGAGGGGCAGTACTTC. It specifies CASSLEGSLEGQYF.

This clonotype has only a few counts. The V call is TRBV12-3 or TRBV12-4, the J call TRBJ1-2, with TRBD1 identical over 9 bases. The CDR3 extends over 13 amino acids. V was pared by 4 bases and J by 6 bases, with 3 bases of the junction left unmatched. CDR3 bases: TGTGCCAGCAGTTCTGGACAGGGGCATGGCTACACCTTC. Translated, it gives CASSSGQGHGYTF.